This is a list of T cell receptor beta chains from one sample in a study of T cell responses to AZD1222 COVID-19 vaccine. TCRdb's copy holds only in-frame clones and misses some; the assay was immunoSEQ multiplex PCR. The table records roughly 100,000 clones, approximately 90% of them present only once. Sequencing was performed on peripheral blood, taken on day 0 of AZD1222 vaccination. These receptor sequences come from an adult in good health. The CDR3 runs from the conserved cysteine through the conserved F or W. A D gene is named only where the DNA matches it firmly. Size is omitted from some rows. Given values are once, few, many or a class for expanded clones.

TGCGCCAGCAGCTCAGGGGGCAGGGATGAAGCTTTCTTT	CASSSGGRDEAFF	NA	TRBV5-1	TRBJ1-1	TRBD1
TGTGCCAGCAGCTTGTCTTCTGCAGCCCCTATCTATGGCTACACCTTC	CASSLSSAAPIYGYTF	NA	TRBV7-2	TRBJ1-2	NA
TGTGCCAGCAGCCAAGACGAAGCGGGGGCCGGCACAGATACGCAGTATTTT	CASSQDEAGAGTDTQYF	NA	TRBV14	TRBJ2-3	TRBD2
TGTGCCATCATCGGCGAGAGCACAGATACGCAGTATTTT	CAIIGESTDTQYF	NA	TRBV10-3	TRBJ2-3	NA
TGTGCCAGTAGTAGGGTCCGGGACAGGGGATCCTCTGGAAACACCATATATTTT	CASSRVRDRGSSGNTIYF	NA	TRBV19	TRBJ1-3	TRBD1
TGTGCCAGCAGCTTAGTCGGGCAGGGGGGGGAAAAACTGTTTTTT	CASSLVGQGGEKLFF	NA	TRBV7-6	TRBJ1-4	TRBD1
TGCGCCAGCAGCTATGAGGGGGGAAACTATGGCTACACCTTC	CASSYEGGNYGYTF	NA	TRBV5-1	TRBJ1-2	NA
TGTGCCAGCAGCCGGACAGGGGGCGCCCCCTATGGCTACACCTTC	CASSRTGGAPYGYTF	NA	TRBV28	TRBJ1-2	TRBD1
TGTGCCAGCAGCATGGGGACACTGGGGAACACTGAAGCTTTCTTT	CASSMGTLGNTEAFF	NA	TRBV9	TRBJ1-1	NA
TGTGCCAGCAGCCAAGGACAGGGCAACACAGATACGCAGTATTTT	CASSQGQGNTDTQYF	NA	TRBV4-2	TRBJ2-3	TRBD1
TGTGCCAGCAGCCCCCGGGGAAGGGCGGCCGAGCAGTACTTC	CASSPRGRAAEQYF	few	TRBV7-9	TRBJ2-7	NA
TGTGCCAGCAGTTTCGGGAACGACCAGCCCCAGCATTTT	CASSFGNDQPQHF	NA	TRBV12-3/TRBV12-4	TRBJ1-5	NA
TGCGCCAGCAGCTTAGGCACAGACGGTACCCATGGCTACACCTTC	CASSLGTDGTHGYTF	once	TRBV5-1	TRBJ1-2	NA
TGTGCCTGGAGTGTACAGGGGGGCACGGGTTCACCCCTCCACTTT	CAWSVQGGTGSPLHF	NA	TRBV30	TRBJ1-6	TRBD1
TGTGCCAGCAGCCAAATAGAAACCGATCAGCCCCAGCATTTT	CASSQIETDQPQHF	NA	TRBV3-1/TRBV3-2	TRBJ1-5	NA
TGTGCCAGCAGCGCTACTAGCCGCGAGCAGTACTTC	CASSATSREQYF	few	TRBV7-2	TRBJ2-7	NA
TGTGCCAGCAGTTACTCAGAGACTAGCAGCACAGATACGCAGTATTTT	CASSYSETSSTDTQYF	NA	TRBV6-2/TRBV6-3	TRBJ2-3	TRBD2
TGTGCCAGCAGTCTGAAAGAGACCCAGTACTTC	CASSLKETQYF	NA	TRBV6-1	TRBJ2-5	NA
TGTGCCGTAGGGATAGCGGAAGAGACCCAGTACTTC	CAVGIAEETQYF	once	TRBV6-5	TRBJ2-5	NA
TGTGCCAGCAGCTCCGAGGGGCCGAGCACTGAAGCTTTCTTT	CASSSEGPSTEAFF	NA	TRBV5-4	TRBJ1-1	NA
TGTGCCACCAGCAGAGGAAACACCGGGGAGCTGTTTTTT	CATSRGNTGELFF	NA	TRBV15	TRBJ2-2	NA
TGTGCCAGTAGTTTAGCACCAAACGGACAGGTTAAAGGCACCGGGGAGCTGTTTTTT	CASSLAPNGQVKGTGELFF	NA	TRBV19	TRBJ2-2	TRBD1
TGTGCCAGCAGCATCGGACTAGCGGGGCCCTACGAGCAGTACTTC	CASSIGLAGPYEQYF	NA	TRBV9	TRBJ2-7	TRBD2
TGCAGCGTTGACTCCCCCCGAGGAACTGAAGCTTTCTTT	CSVDSPRGTEAFF	NA	TRBV29-1	TRBJ1-1	NA
TGTGCCAGCAGCGCAGGGTTGAGCAATCAGCCCCAGCATTTT	CASSAGLSNQPQHF	NA	TRBV7-2	TRBJ1-5	NA
TGCGCCAGCCGCCCGCCCCAGGGGGGAAAGAACACCGGGGAGCTGTTTTTT	CASRPPQGGKNTGELFF	NA	TRBV5-1	TRBJ2-2	NA
TGTGCCAGTGGGTGGACCGCCGGGGGGAAGATAGATACGCAGTATTTT	CASGWTAGGKIDTQYF	NA	TRBV19	TRBJ2-3	TRBD2
TGTGCCAGCAGCATAGTCCCCTCCTACGAGCAGTACTTC	CASSIVPSYEQYF	NA	TRBV5-4	TRBJ2-7	NA
TGTGCCAGCAGTTATGGGGACAGGGACACAGATACGCAGTATTTT	CASSYGDRDTDTQYF	once	TRBV6-2/TRBV6-3	TRBJ2-3	TRBD1
TGTGCTAGTGGTTCGGGCGGAGACTCTGGAAACACCATATATTTT	CASGSGGDSGNTIYF	few	TRBV12-5	TRBJ1-3	NA
TGTGCCAGTAGTATTAGGGTAAGACAAGAGACCCAGTACTTC	CASSIRVRQETQYF	NA	TRBV19	TRBJ2-5	NA
TGTGCCTGGACCACCTCTGGGGCCAACGTCCTGACTTTC	CAWTTSGANVLTF	NA	TRBV30	TRBJ2-6	NA
TGTGCCAGCAGCGTAAGGGGGGAAGGGTCACCCCTCCACTTT	CASSVRGEGSPLHF	NA	TRBV9	TRBJ1-6	NA
TGTGCCATCATGATGGGGGGGAACACCTACGAGCAGTACTTC	CAIMMGGNTYEQYF	NA	TRBV10-3	TRBJ2-7	TRBD2
TGTGCCAGCAGTTACAGATCGACAGGGCCCGCATCACCCCTCCACTTT	CASSYRSTGPASPLHF	NA	TRBV6-5	TRBJ1-6	TRBD1
TGTGCCACCAGTGTGGGCGGGGGCGAGGCCAAAAACATTCAGTACTTC	CATSVGGGEAKNIQYF	NA	TRBV24-1	TRBJ2-4	NA